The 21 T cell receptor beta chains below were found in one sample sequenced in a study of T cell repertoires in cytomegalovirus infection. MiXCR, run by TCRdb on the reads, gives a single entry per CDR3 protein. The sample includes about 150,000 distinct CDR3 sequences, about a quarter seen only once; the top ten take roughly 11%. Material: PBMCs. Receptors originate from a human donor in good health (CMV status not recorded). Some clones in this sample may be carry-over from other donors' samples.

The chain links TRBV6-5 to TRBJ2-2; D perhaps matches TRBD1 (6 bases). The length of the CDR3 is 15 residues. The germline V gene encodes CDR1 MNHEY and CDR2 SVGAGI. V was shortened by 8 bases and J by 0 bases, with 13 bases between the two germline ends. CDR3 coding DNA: TGTGCCAGCCACAGGGCTTCCGCGAACACCGGGGAGCTGTTTTTT. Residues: CASHRASANTGELFF.

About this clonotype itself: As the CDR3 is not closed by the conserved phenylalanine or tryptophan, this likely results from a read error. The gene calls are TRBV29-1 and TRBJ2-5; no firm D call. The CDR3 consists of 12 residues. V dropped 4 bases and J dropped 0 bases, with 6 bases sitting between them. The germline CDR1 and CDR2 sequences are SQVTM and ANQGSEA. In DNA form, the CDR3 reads TGCAGCGTTGGGAGAAACCAAGAGACCCAGTACGTC. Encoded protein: CSVGRNQETQYV.

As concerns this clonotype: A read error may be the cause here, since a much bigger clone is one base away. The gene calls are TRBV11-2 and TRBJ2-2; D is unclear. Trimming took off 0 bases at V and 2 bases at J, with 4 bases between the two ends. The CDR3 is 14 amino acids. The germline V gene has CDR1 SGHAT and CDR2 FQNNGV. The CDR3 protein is CASSLDFNTGELFF. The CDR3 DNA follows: TGTGCCAGCAGCTTAGACTTTAACACCGGGGAGCTGTTTTTT.

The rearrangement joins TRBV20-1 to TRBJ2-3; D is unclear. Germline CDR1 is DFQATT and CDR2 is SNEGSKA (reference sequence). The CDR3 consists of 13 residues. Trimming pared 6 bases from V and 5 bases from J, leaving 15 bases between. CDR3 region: CSAPSLGQDTQYF. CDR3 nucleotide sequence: TGCAGTGCCCCAAGCCTTGGGCAAGATACGCAGTATTTT.

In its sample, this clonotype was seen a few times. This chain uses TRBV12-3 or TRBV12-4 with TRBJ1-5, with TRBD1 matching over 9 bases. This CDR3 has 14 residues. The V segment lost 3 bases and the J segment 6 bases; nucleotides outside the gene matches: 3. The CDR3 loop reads CASSFRTGAQPQHF. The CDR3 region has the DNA TGTGCCAGCAGTTTTCGGACAGGGGCTCAGCCCCAGCATTTT.

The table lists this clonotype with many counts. The CDR3 region is CASSLADNPIGSGNQPQHF. Here the CDR3 DNA reads TGTGCCAGCAGCTTAGCGGACAACCCGATCGGCTCGGGCAATCAGCCCCAGCATTTT. The genes are TRBV7-8 and TRBJ1-5; D is possibly TRBD1 (5 bases). Germline V lookup: CDR1 SGHVS, CDR2 FQNEAQ. The CDR3 sequence is 19 residues long. V was clipped by 0 bases and J by 2 bases, with 20 bases between them.

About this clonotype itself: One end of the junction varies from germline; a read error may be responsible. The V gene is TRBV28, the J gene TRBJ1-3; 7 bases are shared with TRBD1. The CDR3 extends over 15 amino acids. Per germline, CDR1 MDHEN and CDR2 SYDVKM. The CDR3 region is CARSLGDSSGNTIYF. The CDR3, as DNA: TGTGCCAGGAGTTTGGGGGACAGCTCTGGAAACACCATATATTTT. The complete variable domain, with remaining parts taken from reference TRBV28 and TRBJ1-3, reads DVKVTQSSRYLVKRTGEKVFLECVQDMDHENMFWYRQDPGLGLRLIYFSYDVKMKEKGDIPEGYSVSREKKERFSLILESASTNQTSMYLCARSLGDSSGNTIYFGEGSWLTVV.

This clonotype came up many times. DNA for the CDR3: TGTGCCAGCAGCGGTAGATTAGCAAGGGCAGATACGCAGTATTTT. Protein sequence: CASSGRLARADTQYF. This chain uses TRBV7-2 with TRBJ2-3; D call uncertain. Trimming shortened V by 5 bases and J by 4 bases, and 16 bases separated the two germline ends. CDR3 length: 15 residues. Looked up from germline, CDR1 is SGHTA and CDR2 is FQGNSA.

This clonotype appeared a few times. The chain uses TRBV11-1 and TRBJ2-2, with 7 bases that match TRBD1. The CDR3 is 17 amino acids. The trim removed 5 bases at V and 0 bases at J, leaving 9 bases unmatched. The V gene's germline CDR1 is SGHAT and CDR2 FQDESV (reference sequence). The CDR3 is CASSLSPGTANTGELFF. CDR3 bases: TGTGCCAGCAGCCTGAGCCCCGGGACAGCGAACACCGGGGAGCTGTTTTTT.

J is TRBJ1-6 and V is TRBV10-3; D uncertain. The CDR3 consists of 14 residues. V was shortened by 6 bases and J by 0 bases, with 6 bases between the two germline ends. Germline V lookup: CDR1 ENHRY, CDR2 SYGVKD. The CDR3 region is CAISGSSYNSPLHF. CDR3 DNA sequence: TGTGCCATCAGCGGCAGCTCCTATAATTCACCCCTCCACTTT.

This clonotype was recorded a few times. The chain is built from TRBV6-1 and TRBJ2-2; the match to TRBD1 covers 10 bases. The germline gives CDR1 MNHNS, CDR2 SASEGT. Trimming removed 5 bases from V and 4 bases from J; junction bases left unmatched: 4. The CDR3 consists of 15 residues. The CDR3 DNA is TGTGCCAGCAGTTACGACAGGGGGCCCACCGGGGAGCTGTTTTTT. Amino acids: CASSYDRGPTGELFF.

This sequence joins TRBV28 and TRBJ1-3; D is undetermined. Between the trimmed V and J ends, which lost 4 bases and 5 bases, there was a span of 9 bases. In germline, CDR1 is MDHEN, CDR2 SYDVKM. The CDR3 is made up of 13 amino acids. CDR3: CASSSEVRNTIYF. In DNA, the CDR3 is TGTGCCAGCAGTTCAGAGGTACGAAACACCATATATTTT.

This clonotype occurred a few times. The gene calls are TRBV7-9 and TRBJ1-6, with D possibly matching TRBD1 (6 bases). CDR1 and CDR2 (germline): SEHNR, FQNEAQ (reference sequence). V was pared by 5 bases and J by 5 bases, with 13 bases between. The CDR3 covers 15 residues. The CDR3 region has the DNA TGTGCCAGCAGCCCGAGGAGGGGGGATAATTCACCCCTCCACTTT. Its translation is CASSPRRGDNSPLHF.

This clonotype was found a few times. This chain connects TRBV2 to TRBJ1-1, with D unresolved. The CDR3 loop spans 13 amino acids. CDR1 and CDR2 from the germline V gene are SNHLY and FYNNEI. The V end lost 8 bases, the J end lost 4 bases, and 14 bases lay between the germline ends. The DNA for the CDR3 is TGTGCCAGCTCCTCGGACCTGGGCACTGAAGCTTTCTTT. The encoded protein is CASSSDLGTEAFF.

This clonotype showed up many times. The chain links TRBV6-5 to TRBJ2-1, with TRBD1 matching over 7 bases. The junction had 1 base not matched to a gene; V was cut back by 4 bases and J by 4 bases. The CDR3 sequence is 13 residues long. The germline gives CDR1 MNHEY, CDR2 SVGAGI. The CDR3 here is CASSSTGYNEQFF. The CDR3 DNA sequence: TGTGCCAGCAGTTCGACAGGGTACAATGAGCAGTTCTTC.

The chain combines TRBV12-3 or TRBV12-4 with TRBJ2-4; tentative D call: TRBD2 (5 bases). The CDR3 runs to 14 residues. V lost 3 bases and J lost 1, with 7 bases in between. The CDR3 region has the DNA TGTGCCAGCAGTTTCGGGATCGCCAAAAACATTCAGTACTTC. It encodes CASSFGIAKNIQYF.

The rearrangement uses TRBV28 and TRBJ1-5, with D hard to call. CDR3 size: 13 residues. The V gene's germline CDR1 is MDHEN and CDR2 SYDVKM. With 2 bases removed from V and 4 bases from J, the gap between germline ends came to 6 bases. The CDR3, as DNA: TGTGCCAGCAGTTTAGTCGGAAATCAGCCCCAGCATTTT. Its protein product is CASSLVGNQPQHF.

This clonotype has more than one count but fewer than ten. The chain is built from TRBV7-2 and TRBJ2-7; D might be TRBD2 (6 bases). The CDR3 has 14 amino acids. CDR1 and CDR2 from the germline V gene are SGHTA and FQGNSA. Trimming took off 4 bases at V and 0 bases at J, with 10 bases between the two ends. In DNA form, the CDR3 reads TGTGCCAGCAGCTACACGACTAGCTCCTACGAGCAGTACTTC. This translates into CASSYTTSSYEQYF.

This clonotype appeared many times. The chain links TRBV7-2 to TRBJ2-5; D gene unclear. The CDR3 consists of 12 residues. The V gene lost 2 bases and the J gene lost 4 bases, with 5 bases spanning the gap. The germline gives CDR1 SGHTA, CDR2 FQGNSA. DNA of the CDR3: TGTGCCAGCAGCTTAATTTCAGAGACCCAGTACTTC. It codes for CASSLISETQYF.

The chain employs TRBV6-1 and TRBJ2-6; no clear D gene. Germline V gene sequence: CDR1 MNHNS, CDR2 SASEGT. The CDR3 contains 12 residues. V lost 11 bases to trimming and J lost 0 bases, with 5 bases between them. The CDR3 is CAGLSGANVLTF. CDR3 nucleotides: TGTGCCGGTCTCTCTGGGGCCAACGTCCTGACTTTC.

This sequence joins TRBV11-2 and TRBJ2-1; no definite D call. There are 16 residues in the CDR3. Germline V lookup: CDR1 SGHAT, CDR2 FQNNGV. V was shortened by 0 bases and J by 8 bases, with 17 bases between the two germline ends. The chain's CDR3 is CASSLDLGRIFDEQFF. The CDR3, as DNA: TGTGCCAGCAGCTTAGATCTCGGCAGGATATTCGATGAGCAGTTCTTC.